This T cell receptor (beta chain) was obtained from a study of siplizumab effects on memory and regulatory T cells. Study-wide points: Naive T cells, seemingly more diverse than memory cells, seemed major alloresponse contributors. Few alloreactive clones mapped to unstimulated subsets. Siplizumab conditions gave an average of about 62% Treg-derived mappable alloreactive CD4+ clones, versus about 30% for controls.

About this clone itself: No antigen is known for it.

Per sample, some 90,000 TCR templates were assayed. The repertoire was sequenced with immunoSEQ multiplex PCR; TCRdb's copy has only in-frame clones and lacks some. The sample has some 97,000 clones, about 95% seen once; the top ten hold 1% to 1.5%. The germline V gene encodes CDR1 SGDLS and CDR2 YYNGEE. Trimming removed 3 bases from V and 5 bases from J; junction bases left unmatched: 10. The length of the CDR3 is 16 residues. What was sequenced was non-Treg CD4+ T cells sorted from blood. The sequence came from a human donor in good health. The chain uses TRBV9 and TRBJ2-3; 9 bases line up with TRBD2. CDR3 region: CASSAMGGRGIDTQYF. The CDR3 DNA follows: TGTGCCAGCAGCGCAATGGGCGGGAGGGGCATAGATACGCAGTATTTT.